This entry lists 2 T cell receptor beta chains sequenced from one sample in a study of T cell repertoires in cytomegalovirus infection. TCRdb called the reads again in MiXCR, with one record for every CDR3 protein. The sample consists of 250,000 to 300,000 distinct CDR3 sequences, less than 25% of them appearing once. For these TCRs, the target antigens are not known. The starting material was cultured PBMCs, obtained from culture after CMV antigen stimulation. The receptor source for this set is a human donor in good health (CMV status not recorded). Some clones in this sample may be carry-over from other donors' samples.

This clonotype appeared many times. The chain recombines TRBV7-2 with TRBJ1-6, with D maybe TRBD1 (5 bases). V was cut by 5 bases and J by 8 bases, with 7 bases left in between. Germline CDR1 SGHTA, CDR2 FQGNSA. The length of the CDR3 is 12 residues. CDR3 protein: CASSDSYSPLHF. In nucleotides, the CDR3 is TGTGCCAGCAGCGACAGTTATTCACCCCTCCACTTT.

This chain joins TRBV6-1 and TRBJ1-1; 9 bases are shared with TRBD1. V trimming: 5 bases; J trimming: 6 bases; junction bases outside the gene matches: 7. CDR1 and CDR2 (germline): MNHNS, SASEGT. The CDR3 has 14 amino acids. In nucleotides, the CDR3 is TGTGCCAGCAGTCCAGACAGGGGGTCCTCTGAAGCTTTCTTT. This translates into CASSPDRGSSEAFF.